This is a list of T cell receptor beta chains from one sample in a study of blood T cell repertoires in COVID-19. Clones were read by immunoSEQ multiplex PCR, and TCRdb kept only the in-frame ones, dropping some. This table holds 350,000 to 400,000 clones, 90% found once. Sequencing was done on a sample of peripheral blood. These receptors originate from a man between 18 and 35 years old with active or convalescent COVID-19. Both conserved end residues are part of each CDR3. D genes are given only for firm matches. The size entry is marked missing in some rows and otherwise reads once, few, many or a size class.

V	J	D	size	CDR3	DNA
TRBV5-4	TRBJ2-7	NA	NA	CASSARGEQYF	TGTGCCAGCAGCGCCCGGGGCGAGCAGTACTTC
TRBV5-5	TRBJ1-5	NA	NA	CASSLGLGGSNQPQHF	TGTGCCAGCAGCTTGGGTCTCGGGGGAAGCAATCAGCCCCAGCATTTT
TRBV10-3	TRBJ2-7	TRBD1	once	CAISLTGTNYEQYF	TGTGCCATCAGTTTGACAGGGACAAACTACGAGCAGTACTTC
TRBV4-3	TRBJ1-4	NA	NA	CASSQDPGPGGEKLFF	TGCGCCAGCAGCCAAGACCCGGGCCCGGGGGGAGAAAAACTGTTTTTT
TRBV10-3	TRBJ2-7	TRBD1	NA	CATNDRGLDEQYF	TGTGCCACCAATGACAGGGGGTTGGACGAGCAGTACTTC
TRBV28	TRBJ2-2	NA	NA	CASSLRGTGELFF	TGTGCCAGCAGTTTAAGAGGGACCGGGGAGCTGTTTTTT
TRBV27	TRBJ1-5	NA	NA	CASSFYSNQPQHF	TGTGCCAGCAGTTTCTATAGCAATCAGCCCCAGCATTTT
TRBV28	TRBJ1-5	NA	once	CASRLGGGSNQPQHF	TGTGCCAGCAGGCTCGGGGGAGGTAGCAATCAGCCCCAGCATTTT
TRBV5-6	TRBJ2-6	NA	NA	CASSQTGSMVLTF	TGTGCCAGCAGCCAGACAGGTTCCATGGTGCTGACTTTC
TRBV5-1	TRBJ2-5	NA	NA	CASTSVPGETQYF	TGCGCCAGCACGAGCGTACCAGGGGAGACCCAGTACTTC
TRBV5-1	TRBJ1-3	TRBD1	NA	CASSAGTAGNTIYF	TGCGCCAGCAGCGCCGGGACAGCCGGAAACACCATATATTTT
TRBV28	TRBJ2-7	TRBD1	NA	CASSARDRGNYEQYF	TGTGCCAGCAGTGCACGGGACAGGGGAAACTACGAGCAGTACTTC
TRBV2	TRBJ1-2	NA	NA	CASNPTTGHNPGYTF	TGTGCCAGCAATCCTACGACAGGCCATAACCCCGGCTACACCTTC
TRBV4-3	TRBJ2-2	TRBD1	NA	CASSQDWGQLRGYTGELFF	TGCGCCAGCAGCCAAGATTGGGGACAGCTTCGAGGTTACACCGGGGAGCTGTTTTTT
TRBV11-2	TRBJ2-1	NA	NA	CASSFFDNEQFF	TGTGCCAGCAGTTTCTTTGACAATGAGCAGTTCTTC
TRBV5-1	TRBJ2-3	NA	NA	CASSLVTRSTDTQYF	TGCGCCAGCAGCTTGGTTACCAGGAGCACAGATACGCAGTATTTT
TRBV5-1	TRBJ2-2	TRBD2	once	CASSLLGGGPLVGELFF	TGCGCCAGCAGCCTTCTGGGCGGGGGGCCCCTGGTCGGGGAGCTGTTTTTT
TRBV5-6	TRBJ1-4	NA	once	CASSLVGGANEKLFF	TGTGCCAGCAGCTTGGTAGGGGGAGCTAATGAAAAACTGTTTTTT
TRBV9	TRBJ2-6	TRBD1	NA	CASSVPGRGRSGANVLTF	TGTGCCAGCAGCGTCCCGGGCAGGGGGCGCTCTGGGGCCAACGTCCTGACTTTC
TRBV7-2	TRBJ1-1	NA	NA	CASSRQIAEAFF	TGTGCCAGCAGTAGACAGATAGCTGAAGCTTTCTTT
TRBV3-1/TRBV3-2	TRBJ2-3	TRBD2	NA	CASSQVLSGGADTQYF	TGTGCCAGCAGCCAAGTTCTGAGCGGGGGGGCAGATACGCAGTATTTT
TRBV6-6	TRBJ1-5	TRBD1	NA	CASSWKGANNQPQHF	TGTGCCAGCAGTTGGAAGGGGGCGAACAATCAGCCCCAGCATTTT
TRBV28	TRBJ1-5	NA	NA	CASSPGGLSNQPQHF	TGTGCCAGCAGCCCCGGGGGGCTTAGCAATCAGCCCCAGCATTTT
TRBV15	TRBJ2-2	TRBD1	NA	CATSRGQGGTGELFF	TGTGCCACCAGCAGAGGACAGGGGGGCACCGGGGAGCTGTTTTTT
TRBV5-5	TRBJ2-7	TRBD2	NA	CASSPWGLAGDGYEQYF	TGTGCCAGCAGCCCCTGGGGCCTAGCGGGAGATGGCTACGAGCAGTACTTC
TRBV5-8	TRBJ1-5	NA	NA	CASSLGQVVQPQHF	TGTGCCAGCAGCTTGGGACAGGTAGTGCAGCCCCAGCATTTT
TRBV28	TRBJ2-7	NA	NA	CASSGQGLTYEQYF	TGTGCCAGCAGTGGACAGGGACTAACCTACGAGCAGTACTTC
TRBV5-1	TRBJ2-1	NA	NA	CASTIDYSYNEQFF	TGCGCCAGCACCATAGACTACTCCTACAATGAGCAGTTCTTC
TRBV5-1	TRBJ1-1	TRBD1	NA	CASSRLTTGGTEAFF	TGCGCCAGCAGCCGGTTGACGACAGGGGGCACTGAAGCTTTCTTT
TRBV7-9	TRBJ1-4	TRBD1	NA	CASQGVSEKLFF	TGTGCCAGCCAGGGGGTTAGTGAAAAACTGTTTTTT
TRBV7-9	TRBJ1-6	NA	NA	CASSLIVRSYNSPLHF	TGTGCCAGCAGCTTAATCGTCCGGTCCTATAATTCACCCCTCCACTTT
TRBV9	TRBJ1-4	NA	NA	CASSNTATNEKLFF	TGTGCCAGCAGTAACACCGCAACTAATGAAAAACTGTTTTTT
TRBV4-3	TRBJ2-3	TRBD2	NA	CASSQDSLAGTTDTQYF	TGCGCCAGCAGCCAAGATTCACTAGCGGGGACGACAGATACGCAGTATTTT
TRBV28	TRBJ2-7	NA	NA	CATLSGGRDEQYF	TGTGCCACACTCTCGGGGGGCCGGGACGAGCAGTACTTC
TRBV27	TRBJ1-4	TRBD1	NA	CASRPAGTGFEKLFF	TGTGCCAGCAGACCTGCCGGGACAGGGTTTGAAAAACTGTTTTTT
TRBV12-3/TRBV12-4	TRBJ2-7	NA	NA	CASSFYGYEQYF	TGTGCCAGCAGTTTTTACGGCTACGAGCAGTACTTC
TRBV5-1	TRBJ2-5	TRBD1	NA	CASSLGDRGLETQYF	TGCGCCAGCAGCTTGGGGGACAGGGGGTTGGAGACCCAGTACTTC
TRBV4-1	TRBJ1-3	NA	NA	CAVRGFDGNTIYF	TGCGCCGTAAGAGGGTTTGATGGAAACACCATATATTTT
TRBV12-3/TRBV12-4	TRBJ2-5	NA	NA	CASSFHSKETQYF	TGTGCCAGCAGTTTTCACAGTAAAGAGACCCAGTACTTC
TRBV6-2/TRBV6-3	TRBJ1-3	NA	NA	CASSYGGTAGNTIYF	TGTGCCAGCAGTTACGGGGGCACGGCTGGAAACACCATATATTTT
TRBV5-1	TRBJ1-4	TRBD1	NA	CASSRGSGTGPEKLFF	TGCGCCAGCAGCCGGGGCTCCGGGACAGGGCCCGAAAAACTGTTTTTT